Below are 27 T cell receptor beta chains sequenced from a single sample in a study of blood T cell repertoires in COVID-19. Some clones are missing from TCRdb's copy, which holds only in-frame ones; the method was immunoSEQ multiplex PCR. In the table there are just over 85,000 clones, 89% of which are singletons. The sample consisted of peripheral blood. These receptors were taken from a middle-aged man with acute or convalescent COVID-19.

This chain uses TRBV6-5 with TRBJ1-6; D might be TRBD1 (5 bases). From germline, CDR1 is MNHEY and CDR2 SVGAGI. Deletions cut 4 bases from V and 14 bases from J, with 18 bases between. CDR3 size: 14 residues. For the CDR3, the DNA is TGTGCCAGCAGTTCGACAGCTTACAGGTGGGCCCTCCACTTT. Translating it yields CASSSTAYRWALHF.

The chain combines TRBV19 with TRBJ2-1; 11 bases match TRBD2. Trimming removed 3 bases from V and 9 bases from J; junction bases left unmatched: 7. This CDR3 is 15 amino acids long. Germline CDR1 is LNHDA and CDR2 is SQIVND (reference sequence). The CDR3, as DNA: TGTGCCAGTAGTATTAGGCTAGCGGGGGGCACTGAGCAGTTCTTC. Its translation: CASSIRLAGGTEQFF. Drawing the rest from reference TRBV19 and TRBJ2-1, the complete variable domain is DGGITQSPKYLFRKEGQNVTLSCEQNLNHDAMYWYRQDPGQGLRLIYYSQIVNDFQKGDIAEGYSVSREKKESFPLTVTSAQKNPTAFYLCASSIRLAGGTEQFFGPGTRLTVL.

The chain couples TRBV12-3 or TRBV12-4 to TRBJ1-3, with TRBD1 matching 7 bases. V lost 7 bases to trimming and J lost 4 bases; unmatched junction nucleotides: 4. The CDR3 is 13 residues long. CDR3 residues: CASKTGTGNTIYF. The CDR3 DNA reads TGTGCCAGCAAGACAGGGACCGGAAACACCATATATTTT.

The chain employs TRBV6-1 and TRBJ2-5; D may be TRBD1 (5 bases). CDR3 size: 14 residues. V was clipped by 3 bases and J by 1 base, with 9 bases between them. Germline values: CDR1 MNHNS, CDR2 SASEGT. CDR3 DNA: TGTGCCAGCAGTGATAGGGGCGGCCAAGAGACCCAGTACTTC. This translates into CASSDRGGQETQYF.

Note on this clone: Additional DNA sequences in this sample encode the identical CDR3. This chain's CDR3 is CAWSDRGNQPQHF. The CDR3 region has the DNA TGTGCCTGGAGTGACAGGGGTAATCAGCCCCAGCATTTT. The chain employs TRBV30 and TRBJ1-5; 7 bases agree with TRBD1. V lost 1 base, J lost 4 bases, and 1 base stayed unmatched. The V gene's germline CDR1 is GTSNPN and CDR2 SVGIG (reference sequence). CDR3 length: 13 residues.

V usage is TRBV27 and J usage is TRBJ1-2; the D gene is possibly TRBD1 (6 bases). Between the trimmed V and J ends, which lost 5 bases and 5 bases, there was a span of 18 bases. The length of the CDR3 is 15 residues. Germline V lookup: CDR1 MNHEY, CDR2 SMNVEV (reference sequence). CDR3 residues: CASSRAGVTLYGYTF. For the CDR3, the DNA is TGTGCCAGCAGTCGGGCAGGGGTGACATTGTATGGCTACACCTTC.

V gene TRBV13 combines with J gene TRBJ2-2; 11 bases fit TRBD2. The J segment lost 3 bases and the V segment lost 5 bases, leaving 2 bases of the junction unmatched. The CDR3 runs 15 residues. Germline values: CDR1 PRHDT, CDR2 FYEKMQ (reference sequence). The CDR3: CASSMGLADTGELFF. The CDR3 region has the DNA TGTGCCAGCAGCATGGGACTAGCGGACACCGGGGAGCTGTTTTTT. Full variable domain (remainder filled in from reference TRBV13 and TRBJ2-2): AAGVIQSPRHLIKEKRETATLKCYPIPRHDTVYWYQQGPGQDPQFLISFYEKMQSDKGSIPDRFSAQQFSDYHSELNMSSLELGDSALYFCASSMGLADTGELFFGEGSRLTVL.

This sequence joins TRBV7-9 and TRBJ2-3, with 10 bases fitting TRBD2. Germline trimming cut 5 bases from V and 2 bases from J; bases unmatched to any gene: 4. CDR1 is SEHNR, CDR2 FQNEAQ, per germline (reference sequence). The CDR3 covers 15 residues. This CDR3 reads CASSRGTSDTDTQYF. CDR3 sequence (DNA): TGTGCCAGCAGCCGCGGGACTAGCGACACAGATACGCAGTATTTT.

V and J are TRBV19 and TRBJ1-2; TRBD1 matches at 8 bases. V lost 5 bases, J lost 6 bases, and 8 bases stayed unmatched. The length of the CDR3 is 14 residues. CDR1 LNHDA and CDR2 SQIVND come from the germline V gene (reference sequence). The CDR3 DNA is TGTGCCAGTAGTCCCGGGACAGGTGAAAATGGCTACACCTTC. The encoded protein is CASSPGTGENGYTF.

The chain links TRBV7-6 to TRBJ2-3, with TRBD2 matching over 9 bases. The V gene's germline CDR1 is SGHVS and CDR2 FNYEAQ. V was pared by 5 bases and J by 2 bases, with 20 bases of the junction left unmatched. The CDR3 consists of 20 residues. The CDR3 DNA sequence: TGTGCCAGCAGCCCCCTCGGGATTCGGGCTAGCGGGGATATCACAGATACGCAGTATTTT. This translates into CASSPLGIRASGDITDTQYF.

The V call is TRBV5-5, the J call TRBJ2-6, with unresolved D. The CDR3 is 15 amino acids. Trimming removed 3 bases from V and 1 base from J, with 8 bases in between. Per germline, CDR1 SGHKS and CDR2 YYEKEE (reference sequence). The CDR3 protein is CASSYGWSGANVLTF. The DNA of the CDR3 is TGTGCCAGCAGCTACGGGTGGTCTGGGGCCAACGTCCTGACTTTC.

This sequence joins TRBV11-1 and TRBJ2-5, with TRBD2 matching over 7 bases. The CDR3 runs to 15 residues. Unmatched junction bases numbered 10, after V lost 4 bases and J lost 5 bases. Germline V CDR1 and CDR2: SGHAT, FQDESV (reference sequence). The CDR3 reads CASSSTLEGGETQYF. The DNA for the CDR3 is TGTGCCAGCAGCTCAACCCTCGAGGGAGGGGAGACCCAGTACTTC.

The chain couples TRBV25-1 to TRBJ1-6; TRBD1 is a possible D gene (6 bases). CDR1 is MGHDK, CDR2 SYGVNS, per germline. The CDR3 runs to 11 residues. V was shortened by 4 bases and J by 14 bases, with 9 bases between the two germline ends. The CDR3 is CASSVQGTLHF. CDR3 DNA sequence: TGTGCCAGCAGTGTCCAGGGGACCCTCCACTTT.

The rearrangement uses TRBV5-1 and TRBJ2-3; 7 positions agree with TRBD1. The CDR3 spans 19 residues. V dropped 0 bases and J dropped 4; count of bases not matched to a gene: 17. CDR1 SGHRS and CDR2 YFSETQ come from the germline V gene. This CDR3 is CASSLGRRGSGGSSDTQYF. CDR3 nucleotide sequence: TGCGCCAGCAGCTTGGGGCGCCGCGGGTCAGGGGGTTCGTCAGATACGCAGTATTTT.

This chain links TRBV12-3 or TRBV12-4 with TRBJ1-1; D might be TRBD1 (6 bases). This CDR3 has 13 amino acids. V lost 2 bases to trimming and J lost 10 bases, with 14 bases between them. CDR3 in DNA: TGTGCCAGCAGTTTAACCCTGACAGGCGGAGCTTTCTTT. Its translation: CASSLTLTGGAFF.

In this sample, this clone turned up once. The chain employs TRBV2 and TRBJ2-1; maybe TRBD2 (6 bases). The CDR3 spans 14 residues. V was shortened by 6 bases and J by 7 bases, with 16 bases between the two germline ends. Germline CDR1 SNHLY, CDR2 FYNNEI. The CDR3 sequence: CASRPAGEVNEQFF. CDR3 in DNA: TGTGCCAGCAGACCAGCGGGCGAAGTTAATGAGCAGTTCTTC.

V gene TRBV4-2 combines with J gene TRBJ2-2, with TRBD1 identical over 8 bases. Per germline, CDR1 LGHNA and CDR2 YNFKEQ. CDR3 length: 16 amino acids. The junction had 8 bases not matched to a gene; V was cut back by 4 bases and J by 4 bases. The CDR3 DNA follows: TGTGCCAGCAGCCGGACCGACAGGGGAGGCACCGGGGAGCTGTTTTTT. It specifies CASSRTDRGGTGELFF.

V usage is TRBV19 and J usage is TRBJ2-5, with D unresolved. V was cut by 6 bases and J by 3 bases, with 11 bases left in between. The CDR3 is 13 residues long. The germline V gene has CDR1 LNHDA and CDR2 SQIVND (reference sequence). The CDR3 sequence: CASSWNGEETQYF. The CDR3 region has the DNA TGTGCCAGTAGCTGGAACGGAGAAGAGACCCAGTACTTC.

V and J are TRBV10-3 and TRBJ1-6, with 7 bases that match TRBD1. CDR3 length: 12 residues. CDR1 is ENHRY and CDR2 is SYGVKD in the germline V gene. With 5 bases clipped from V and 8 bases from J, the junction kept 0 bases outside the gene matches. The DNA for the CDR3 is TGTGCCATCAGTACAGGGGATTCACCCCTCCACTTT. It specifies CAISTGDSPLHF.

This chain connects TRBV5-4 to TRBJ2-3, with TRBD1 matching over 12 bases. The germline V gene encodes CDR1 SGHNT and CDR2 YYREEE (reference sequence). This CDR3 is built from 16 residues. V lost 3 bases, J lost 3 bases, and 5 bases stayed unmatched. The CDR3 nucleotides are TGTGCCAGCAGCTGGGGACAGGGGGCGCCGACAGATACGCAGTATTTT. Translated, it gives CASSWGQGAPTDTQYF.

The V gene is TRBV6-1, the J gene TRBJ1-2, with no clear D. V was pared by 3 bases and J by 7 bases, with 12 bases between. This CDR3 is 13 amino acids long. The V gene's germline CDR1 is MNHNS and CDR2 SASEGT. The CDR3 region is CASSEGAGSGYTF. CDR3 nucleotide sequence: TGTGCCAGCAGTGAGGGCGCGGGCTCTGGCTACACCTTC.

The V and J genes are TRBV7-2 and TRBJ2-5; 9 nucleotides agree with TRBD1. CDR1 and CDR2 (germline): SGHTA, FQGNSA. Germline trimming cut 5 bases from V and 3 bases from J; bases unmatched to any gene: 1. The CDR3 is 13 amino acids. Written as DNA, the CDR3 is TGTGCCAGCAGCCGACAGGGGGAAGAGACCCAGTACTTC. Its translation is CASSRQGEETQYF.

This chain links TRBV6-6 with TRBJ1-1, with 7 bases that match TRBD1. From germline, CDR1 is MNHNY and CDR2 SVGAGI (reference sequence). J gave up 5 bases and V 5 bases, and 17 bases lay outside the gene matches. The CDR3 is 17 amino acids. The CDR3 DNA follows: TGTGCCAGCAGTCCTCACGAAAAGACAGGGTCAGGGACTGAAGCTTTCTTT. It is translated as CASSPHEKTGSGTEAFF.

This clone was picked up many times. The chain recombines TRBV5-6 with TRBJ1-6; D is uncertain. In germline, CDR1 is SGHDT, CDR2 YYEEEE. The CDR3 contains 17 residues. The V end was cut by 1 base, the J end by 9 bases, with 20 bases between. The CDR3 is CASSLFRRGHFRSPLHF. The DNA for the CDR3 is TGTGCCAGCAGCTTGTTTCGTCGCGGCCACTTTCGTTCACCCCTCCACTTT.

CDR3 nucleotides: TGTGCCAGCAGTTACCGGGGCGGGGGCACAGATACGCAGTATTTT. Its protein product is CASSYRGGGTDTQYF. This rearrangement joins TRBV6-5 to TRBJ2-3; D might be TRBD2 (6 bases). Trimming removed 2 bases at V and 1 base at J, with 10 bases between. This CDR3 has 15 amino acids. The germline gives CDR1 MNHEY, CDR2 SVGAGI.

This chain joins TRBV3-1 (or the pseudogene TRBV3-2) and TRBJ1-2; the match to TRBD1 covers 7 bases. The germline V gene has CDR1 LGHDT and CDR2 YNNKEL (reference sequence). With 3 bases clipped from V and 4 bases from J, the junction kept 5 bases outside the gene matches. The CDR3 consists of 14 residues. The CDR3 sequence is CASSQPGQIYGYTF. In DNA form, the CDR3 reads TGTGCCAGCAGCCAGCCGGGACAGATCTATGGCTACACCTTC.

The V and J genes are TRBV14 and TRBJ2-7; D is ambiguous. The ends were cut back, 4 bases at V and 3 bases at J, with 10 bases in the middle. This CDR3 is 13 amino acids long. Germline CDR1 SGHDN, CDR2 FVKESK. The CDR3 loop is CASSRHNYYEQYF. The CDR3 region has the DNA TGTGCCAGCAGCCGTCACAACTACTACGAGCAGTACTTC.